The present entry profiles one T cell receptor beta chain with its context. Its antigen is undetermined. This specimen belongs to a study of identical twins. Whole-study findings and limits: Within monozygotic twins, out-of-frame TCR alpha sharing was underestimated by the models. Fewer insertions marked abundant cord blood beta clonotypes; young adult naive trended weakly, memory not at all. Among beta out-of-frame sequences, excess sharing between twins appeared weaker.

From germline, CDR1 is DFQATT and CDR2 SNEGSKA (reference sequence). V lost 5 bases to trimming and J lost 0 bases; unmatched junction nucleotides: 7. The CDR3 runs 14 residues. TCRdb ran MiXCR on the 5' RACE reads and lists one entry per CDR3 protein. The sample contains 300,000 to 400,000 distinct CDR3 sequences, approximately 13% of which appear only once. The data also belong to a second study, concerning yellow fever vaccine responses in identical twins. That work contributes: After vaccination, twins' T cell response reportedly seemed partly convergent, partly personalized.

Sequencing used CD8+ T cells sorted from blood. The chain carries TRBV20-1 and TRBJ2-7; TRBD1 matches 7 bases. The clonotype was recovered from a woman aged 18-35 years in good health. This CDR3 reads CSAAGTDLSYEQYV. In DNA, the CDR3 is TGCAGTGCTGCCGGGACAGACCTCTCCTACGAGCAGTACGTC.